The clone carrying this T cell receptor beta chain was picked up many times. Its antigen remains unidentified. RNA transcripts yielded amplified TCR beta CDR3 regions. The TCR CDR3 first-round RT-PCR relied on the HTBI primer set. MiXCR was run by TCRdb on the multiplex PCR reads, yielding one entry per CDR3 protein. The table has hundreds of thousands of distinct CDR3 sequences, around 13% seen once. CDR1 and CDR2 from the germline V gene are SGHAT and FQNNGV. This CDR3 comprises 14 residues. Deletions cut 5 bases from V and 2 bases from J, with 12 bases between. Diagnoses used clinical symptoms, serum thyroxine and TRAb, thyroid ultrasound and orbital computed tomography. 9.5 to 10 ml fresh peripheral blood yielded the PBMCs. The record originates from a study of T cells in Graves' hyperthyroidism and ophthalmopathy. Study context: Peripheral blood samples were taken at initial diagnosis, prior to any treatment. Study findings and constraints: Ophthalmopathy was told apart from stable hyperthyroidism by a 13 V-J model.

Sequencing was performed on blood. This TCR was sampled from a woman in her thirties with Graves' hyperthyroidism. This sequence joins TRBV11-2 and TRBJ2-5, with a weak D call TRBD2 (5 bases). CDR3 sequence (DNA): TGTGCCAGCAGCCCCGGACTTCTTCAAGAGACCCAGTACTTC. It is translated as CASSPGLLQETQYF.